A single sample gave rise to the 5 T cell receptor beta chains below, sequenced in a study of blood T cell repertoires in COVID-19. The data were produced by immunoSEQ multiplex PCR, yet TCRdb's version contains in-frame clones alone and is incomplete. Here the sample spans some 110,000 clones, approximately 85% being singletons. Sequenced input: peripheral blood. The receptors originated from a human donor in a cohort sampled during active COVID-19.

The chain combines TRBV6-5 with TRBJ2-1; D gene ambiguous. The CDR3 is made up of 11 amino acids. Germline CDR1 and CDR2: MNHEY and SVGAGI. Deletions cut 4 bases from V and 6 bases from J, with 4 bases between. CDR3: CASSSTNEQFF. In DNA, the CDR3 is TGTGCCAGCAGTTCTACCAATGAGCAGTTCTTC.

This chain connects TRBV30 to TRBJ2-4; the match to TRBD2 covers 9 bases. Looked up from germline, CDR1 is GTSNPN and CDR2 is SVGIG (reference sequence). V dropped 3 bases and J dropped 9; count of bases not matched to a gene: 9. This CDR3 spans 14 amino acids. This CDR3 is CAWRAAGGGSIQYF. As DNA, the CDR3 is TGTGCCTGGAGGGCAGCGGGAGGAGGAAGCATTCAGTACTTC.

The V gene is TRBV15, the J gene TRBJ2-2, with 8 nucleotides matching TRBD1. The CDR3 extends over 18 amino acids. V gave up 7 bases and J gave up 6 bases; unmatched junction bases: 19. Germline CDR1 reads LNHNV; CDR2 reads YYDKDF (reference sequence). The CDR3 nucleotides read TGTGCCACCAACAGGGGGGCAGGGGGCTTGGGTGAAGCCGGGGAGCTGTTTTTT. Its protein product is CATNRGAGGLGEAGELFF.

In its sample, this clone was seen once. The chain links TRBV4-1 to TRBJ2-3, with 10 nucleotides matching TRBD2. Per the germline V gene, CDR1 is MGHRA and CDR2 is YSYEKL. There are 16 residues in the CDR3. Losses at the gene ends were 3 bases for V and 4 bases for J; bases not matched to a gene: 7. CDR3 loop: CASSQVSGLAADTQYF. In nucleotides, the CDR3 is TGCGCCAGCAGCCAGGTCAGCGGACTAGCGGCAGATACGCAGTATTTT.

The table lists this clone with a count of one. The chain links TRBV3-1 (or the pseudogene TRBV3-2) to TRBJ2-5; possibly TRBD2 for D (6 bases). The CDR3 spans 14 residues. Trimming stripped 1 base from V and 2 bases from J, with 8 bases between. From germline, CDR1 is LGHDT and CDR2 YNNKEL (reference sequence). This CDR3 is CASSQAEGQETQYF. DNA of the CDR3: TGTGCCAGCAGCCAAGCGGAGGGACAAGAGACCCAGTACTTC.